This TCR beta chain was retrieved from a study of blood T cells in healthy people across ages (dated by TCRdb to between 2014 and 2017). Regarding the study in general: In model experiments, template switching captured about one uniquely barcoded TCR beta cDNA molecule for every two T cells. The donors were divided into four age groups: young (average approximately 17 years), middle-aged (roughly 42), aged (around 67) and long-lived (roughly 88). Using deep sequencing normalized with unique cDNA molecular identifiers, the study measured how TCR beta repertoire diversity changes with age. Using the same blood draw, the study looked at two additional independent replicas of 1 million unique cDNA reads for two donors, one aged 18 to 30 and the other aged 80 or older.

Receptor libraries were prepared by 5' RACE. Sequencing was carried out with an Illumina HiSeq 2500. A second PCR of roughly 6 to 11 cycles was run with a J-beta primer mix and a sample-barcoded 5' primer. A unique molecular identifier was introduced onto each TCR beta cDNA molecule by a template-switch 5' adaptor carrying 12 random nucleotides. At least 3 million CDR3-containing paired-end reads were obtained from each sample. The Mint cDNA synthesis kit, primed by a TRBC-specific oligonucleotide, was used to synthesize first-strand cDNA from all RNA. Following uracil-DNA glycosylase treatment, all cDNA underwent a first 18-cycle PCR with the universal primers M1SS and BC2_uni_R. In the paper's pipeline: Each sample was normalized by randomly selecting 1 million high-quality reads, each carrying a distinct molecular identifier. Instead of being binned into consensus sequences, reads that shared molecular identifiers were thrown out. CDR3 identification, clonotype clustering and error correction used MiTCR with a Q25 quality threshold and the strictest error-elimination algorithm. A nonparametric unseen species model using Euler transformation provided a lower-bound estimate of total TCR beta diversity. The public reads were run again by TCRdb, first through fastp at Q25 and then through MiXCR, and only productive beta chains were kept. Every entry covers one CDR3 protein and lists the most common genes and DNA from its rows. TCRdb, not the authors, supplied the V and J calls. This sample lists over 450,000 distinct CDR3 sequences; 20% to 30% were detected once. In total, the top ten clones hold around 10% of the sample.

On the study overall, not on this receptor specifically: The long-lived group showed more naive CD4+ T cells, fewer expanded clones and increased TCR diversity than the aged group, suggesting age selection. Estimates of total diversity from one million sequenced T cells were regarded as lower bounds and underestimates. Observed TCR beta diversity per million T cells fell roughly linearly with age, and a significant reduction was already apparent by age about 38. Because the CMV infection status of the donors was unknown, age-related changes in expanded clonotypes may potentially have been confounded. There was a strong correlation between observed TCR beta diversity and the percentage of naive T cells measured by flow cytometry. Bulk unsorted PBMC profiling prevented conclusive comparison of naive and antigen-experienced compartments.

Concerning this clonotype itself: The antigen this receptor binds is unknown. Nothing much larger sits one base from this clone, and base qualities are not available.

The 39 donors, aged about 6 to 95 years, were systemically healthy Caucasian individuals from Russia. Approximately 11 milliliters of peripheral blood were drawn from each donor into EDTA-treated Vacutainer tubes. PBMCs were isolated by Ficoll-Paque density-gradient centrifugation, with at least 7 million obtained per sample. Trizol reagent was used to extract total RNA from PBMCs, with at least 6 micrograms per sample. Naive CD45RAhigh/CD27high T cell percentages were measured by flow cytometry on a PBMC aliquot from every donor. Taken from cysteine to phenylalanine, the CDR3 has 15 residues. The kept DNA is CDR3 alone, 45 bases in frame from the first base. V is pruned by 5 bases and J by 2 bases, leaving 6 bases of the junction without a gene match. The germline V gene yields KGHSH for CDR1 and LQKENI for CDR2. The data also belong to a second study, concerning T cells of mothers and their children. The second paper states: Nine systemically healthy Caucasian individuals served as donors, namely three mothers together with their six children. cDNA synthesis consumed the entire amount of extracted RNA, loaded at 1.5 ug RNA in each 15 ul reaction. In the second PCR, the M1S primer introduced both the sample barcodes and 2-4 random nucleotides. More than 8 million TCR beta CDR3 reads were obtained from each mother, and about 3 million reads were obtained from each child. TCR recombination output is similarly shaped by thymic selection in related and unrelated pairs, with a minor effect exerted by inherited differences. Normalized repertoire overlap was always found to be slightly, but never significantly, higher in related mother-child pairs than in unrelated mother-child pairs. With a sensitivity of approximately 96 clones per million clonotypes, no persistent microchimeric T cell clones were detected. To look for features that set related mother-child pairs apart from unrelated individuals, the researchers ran deep NGS to compare the TCR beta repertoires of mothers and children. Mothers averaged around 43 +/- 4 years of age and children averaged roughly 10 +/- 4 years. After adapter ligation was performed with NEBNext reagents, the libraries were sequenced on an Illumina HiSeq 2000 with 100+100 nt paired-end reads. To prevent cross-contamination, the mother and child libraries were prepared one month apart and sequenced in separate runs. Each donor had between about 500,000 and 2,300,000 distinct TCR beta clonotypes identified. Naive TCR beta clonotypes were estimated from low-frequency clonotypes matched to each donor's FACS-determined naive share, without sorting.

The receptor's source is a boy between 10 and 17 years old in good health. The specimen was blood. This receptor chain uses TRBV18 and TRBJ2-7; 10 middle bases align to TRBD1. The DNA is as follows: TGTGCCAGCTCAAACAGGGACAGGGGTCCCTACGAGCAGTACTTC. Its translation reads: CASSNRDRGPYEQYF.